The 16 T cell receptor beta chains presented below share a single source sample, sequenced in a study of Ad26.COV2.S vaccination and SARS-CoV-2 variants. The repertoire was sequenced with immunoSEQ multiplex PCR; TCRdb's copy has only in-frame clones and lacks some. The data hold 300,000 to 350,000 clones, with 75% to 90% observed a single time. Documented treatment: some 20 received Ad26.COV2.S at low or high dose, single or two shots; 5 received placebo; per-sample allocation not given. Each sample was drawn 63 days after the first injection (of vaccine or placebo). This material consisted of peripheral blood, taken in a trial of Ad26.COV2.S vaccine versus placebo. These receptors all come from a person aged 18-60 years who received the Ad26.COV2.S COVID-19 vaccine or a placebo.

The chain links TRBV5-4 to TRBJ2-5; a weak D match, TRBD2 (5 bases). V was pared by 0 bases and J by 7 bases, with 13 bases between. CDR3 length: 14 residues. Per germline, CDR1 SGHNT and CDR2 YYREEE (reference sequence). The CDR3: CASSLASSGGTQYF. Here the CDR3 DNA reads TGTGCCAGCAGCTTGGCCTCCAGCGGTGGGACCCAGTACTTC.

The V gene is TRBV7-8, the J gene TRBJ2-1; maybe TRBD2 (5 bases). In germline, CDR1 is SGHVS, CDR2 FQNEAQ. The germline V and J ends were trimmed by 8 bases and 0 bases, with 26 bases remaining between them. This CDR3 comprises 19 residues. For the CDR3, the DNA is TGTGCCAGCTATTTAGGAGAGGGCCCCTCTCTGAACTCCTACAATGAGCAGTTCTTC. It translates to CASYLGEGPSLNSYNEQFF.

The gene calls are TRBV4-1 and TRBJ1-1; D is undetermined. Germline assignment: CDR1 MGHRA and CDR2 YSYEKL. This CDR3 has 15 amino acids. The V and J ends lost 1 base and 0 bases respectively, with 9 bases between them. CDR3 loop: CASSQVGPMNTEAFF. The CDR3, as DNA: TGCGCCAGCAGCCAAGTGGGCCCTATGAACACTGAAGCTTTCTTT.

The chain couples TRBV3-1 (or the pseudogene TRBV3-2) to TRBJ2-3, with TRBD2 matching 14 bases. J lost 0 bases, V lost 4 bases, and 6 bases had no gene match. Germline-derived CDR1 and CDR2 are LGHDT and YNNKEL (reference sequence). This CDR3 region has 18 residues. CDR3 coding DNA: TGTGCCAGCAGCCGGGGACTAGCGGGGGTAACTAGCACAGATACGCAGTATTTT. It specifies CASSRGLAGVTSTDTQYF.

The chain combines TRBV7-9 with TRBJ1-4; D may be TRBD1 (5 bases). The V and J ends lost 4 bases and 4 bases respectively, with 13 bases between them. The CDR3 runs to 15 residues. Per germline, CDR1 SEHNR and CDR2 FQNEAQ (reference sequence). The CDR3 DNA reads TGTGCCAGCAGCTCCGGGGGGGTGGTTAATGAAAAACTGTTTTTT. It codes for CASSSGGVVNEKLFF.

The rearrangement links TRBV27 to TRBJ2-5; D is possibly TRBD2 (5 bases). Trimming stripped 9 bases from V and 3 bases from J, with 11 bases between. The germline CDR1 and CDR2 sequences are MNHEY and SMNVEV (reference sequence). This CDR3 region has 12 residues. For the CDR3, the DNA is TGTGCCAGTCGAGACTACAAAGAGACCCAGTACTTC. Its protein is CASRDYKETQYF.

The table lists this clone with a count of one. The chain combines TRBV14 with TRBJ1-1, with a possible D match to TRBD1 (5 bases). Looked up from germline, CDR1 is SGHDN and CDR2 is FVKESK. Trimming left V 4 bases short and J 10 bases short, with 19 bases between. The CDR3 length is 14 residues. CDR3 amino acids: CASSPTATGLGAFF. CDR3 DNA sequence: TGTGCCAGCAGCCCCACCGCGACGGGACTTGGAGCTTTCTTT. Using reference TRBV14 and TRBJ1-1 for the parts outside the CDR3, the full variable domain is EAGVTQFPSHSVIEKGQTVTLRCDPISGHDNLYWYRRVMGKEIKFLLHFVKESKQDESGMPNNRFLAERTGGTYSTLKVQPAELEDSGVYFCASSPTATGLGAFFGQGTRLTVV.

The gene calls are TRBV12-3 or TRBV12-4 and TRBJ1-1; D is unclear. V lost 6 bases and J 0 bases, leaving 8 bases between the germline ends. The CDR3 has 13 amino acids. The CDR3 DNA is TGTGCCAGCAGGAAGCGATTGAACACTGAAGCTTTCTTT. This translates into CASRKRLNTEAFF.

This sequence joins TRBV5-1 and TRBJ2-2, with D unresolved. V shed 1 base and J shed 1 base, with 17 bases lying between them. The CDR3 loop spans 18 amino acids. CDR1 and CDR2 from the germline V gene are SGHRS and YFSETQ. The CDR3 DNA follows: TGCGCCAGCAGCTTGTTCTCCTTGGGCACACAGAACACCGGGGAGCTGTTTTTT. This sequence encodes CASSLFSLGTQNTGELFF. Complete variable domain (other parts from reference TRBV5-1 and TRBJ2-2): KAGVTQTPRYLIKTRGQQVTLSCSPISGHRSVSWYQQTPGQGLQFLFEYFSETQRNKGNFPGRFSGRQFSNSRSEMNVSTLELGDSALYLCASSLFSLGTQNTGELFFGEGSRLTVL.

The genes are TRBV7-2 and TRBJ2-3; no clear D gene. The CDR3 is made up of 12 amino acids. V was shortened by 5 bases and J by 5 bases, with 8 bases between the two germline ends. Germline CDR1 SGHTA, CDR2 FQGNSA. CDR3 residues: CASSNTLDTQYF. The CDR3 DNA reads TGTGCCAGCAGCAATACTCTAGATACGCAGTATTTT.

This chain connects TRBV4-3 to TRBJ2-1; D remains unclear. V lost 0 bases and J lost 10, with 13 bases in between. Germline V lookup: CDR1 LGHNA, CDR2 YSLEER. The CDR3 consists of 14 residues. The CDR3 reads CASSQDFGQREQFF. The CDR3 region has the DNA TGCGCCAGCAGCCAAGATTTTGGCCAACGGGAGCAGTTCTTC.

The DNA for the CDR3 is TGTGCCAGCAGCCTGGGACAGGGTCCTGCGATTCTCTATGGCTACACCTTC. Protein sequence: CASSLGQGPAILYGYTF. V and J are TRBV5-4 and TRBJ1-2; 9 bases agree with TRBD1. Germline V gives CDR1 SGHNT, CDR2 YYREEE (reference sequence). The CDR3 contains 17 residues. Germline trimming cut 4 bases from V and 4 bases from J; bases unmatched to any gene: 14.

The chain employs TRBV6-5 and TRBJ2-7, with D possibly TRBD1 on 6 matching bases. V lost 8 bases, J lost 2 bases, and 19 bases lay in between. CDR1 and CDR2 from the germline V gene are MNHEY and SVGAGI. This CDR3 comprises 15 residues. As DNA, the CDR3 is TGTGCCAGCCGCCTTTGGGACACACCCACCTACGAGCAGTACTTC. Translation: CASRLWDTPTYEQYF.

The chain uses TRBV12-3 or TRBV12-4 and TRBJ1-5; D gene uncertain. Trimming shortened V by 5 bases and J by 7 bases, and 12 bases separated the two germline ends. The CDR3 spans 13 residues. CDR3 protein: CASSPTREQPQHF. The CDR3 region has the DNA TGTGCCAGCAGTCCCACTAGGGAGCAGCCCCAGCATTTT.

J is TRBJ2-5 and V is TRBV25-1; the D is unclear. Trimming removed 8 bases at V and 3 bases at J, with 13 bases between. The CDR3 consists of 13 residues. Germline-derived CDR1 and CDR2 are MGHDK and SYGVNS. The CDR3: CASVNGPKETQYF. The CDR3 region has the DNA TGTGCCAGCGTAAACGGTCCCAAAGAGACCCAGTACTTC.

The rearrangement joins TRBV12-3 or TRBV12-4 to TRBJ1-4, with D possibly matching TRBD1 (5 bases). The CDR3 spans 11 residues. V lost 5 bases and J lost 13, with 11 bases in between. This chain's CDR3 is CASSETGPLFF. CDR3 DNA sequence: TGTGCCAGCAGTGAAACGGGGCCACTGTTTTTT.